This TCR beta chain was retrieved from a study of Ad26.COV2.S vaccination and SARS-CoV-2 variants. Study-wide points: Recipients given vaccine exceeded placebo recipients in spike-specific TCR breadth. Following vaccination, spike-specific CD8+ and CD4+ T cell responses reportedly exhibited substantial breadth.

Germline CDR1 ENHRY, CDR2 SYGVKD. Trimming removed 3 bases from V and 5 bases from J; junction bases left unmatched: 15. The CDR3 extends over 17 amino acids. As to treatment: about 20 received Ad26.COV2.S at low or high dose, single or two shots; five or six received placebo; per-sample allocation not given. Sampling took place 63 days after the first vaccine or placebo injection. Based in Boston, the donor was an adult of 18-55 years. Libraries were prepared by immunoSEQ multiplex PCR; TCRdb keeps only in-frame clonotypes and omits some of them. The sample includes roughly 350,000 clones, roughly 91% seen only once; the top ten take roughly 3.1%. As for this clone: Its antigen remains unidentified.

The receptor's source is a person between 18 and 65 years old who received the Ad26.COV2.S COVID-19 vaccine or a placebo. The chain is built from TRBV10-3 and TRBJ1-1; 7 bases agree with TRBD1. The specimen was peripheral blood, collected in a trial of Ad26.COV2.S vaccine versus placebo. The CDR3 DNA reads as TGTGCCATCAGTGACTCCGAAGGGAGGGGGCAGGAGACTGAAGCTTTCTTT. It specifies CAISDSEGRGQETEAFF.